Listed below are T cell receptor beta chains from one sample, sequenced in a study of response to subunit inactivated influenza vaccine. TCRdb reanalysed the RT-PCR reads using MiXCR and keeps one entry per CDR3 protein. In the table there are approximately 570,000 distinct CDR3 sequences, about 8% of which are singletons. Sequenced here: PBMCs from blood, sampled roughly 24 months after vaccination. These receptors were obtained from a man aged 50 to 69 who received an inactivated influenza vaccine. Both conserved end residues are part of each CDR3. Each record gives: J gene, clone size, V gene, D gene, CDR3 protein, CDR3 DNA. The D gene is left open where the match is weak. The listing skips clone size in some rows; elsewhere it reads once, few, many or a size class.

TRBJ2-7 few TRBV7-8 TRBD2 CASSQRLAGTHYEQYF TGTGCCAGCAGCCAGCGACTAGCGGGGACCCACTACGAGCAGTACTTC
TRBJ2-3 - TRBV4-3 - CASSQEDREADTQYF TGCGCCAGCAGCCAAGAGGACCGTGAGGCAGATACGCAGTATTTT
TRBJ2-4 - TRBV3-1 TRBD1 CASSRGQGLAKNIQYF TGTGCCAGCAGCCGGGGACAGGGGCTGGCCAAAAACATTCAGTACTTC
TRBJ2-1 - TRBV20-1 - CSARERRNRYNEQFF TGCAGTGCTAGAGAACGGCGAAACCGCTACAATGAGCAGTTCTTC
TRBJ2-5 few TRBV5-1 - CASSLGPSDQETQYF TGCGCCAGCAGCTTGGGTCCTTCAGATCAAGAGACCCAGTACTTC
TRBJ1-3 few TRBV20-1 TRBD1 CSASRGLSGNTIYF TGCAGTGCAAGCAGGGGGCTGTCTGGAAACACCATATATTTT
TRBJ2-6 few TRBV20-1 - CSARGASSGANVLTF TGCAGTGCTAGGGGGGCAAGCTCTGGGGCCAACGTCCTGACTTTC
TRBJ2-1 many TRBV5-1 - CASSSRQRASSYNEQFF TGCGCCAGCAGCTCGAGACAGCGGGCCAGCTCCTACAATGAGCAGTTCTTC
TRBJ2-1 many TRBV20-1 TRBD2 CSARGPGLAVDEQFF TGCAGTGCTAGAGGTCCGGGACTAGCTGTCGATGAGCAGTTCTTC
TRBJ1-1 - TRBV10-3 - CAISDGGDQNTEAFF TGTGCCATCAGTGACGGGGGGGACCAGAACACTGAAGCTTTCTTT
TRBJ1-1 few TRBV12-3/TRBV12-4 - CASSFGEVRAFF TGTGCCAGCAGTTTTGGGGAGGTGAGGGCTTTCTTT
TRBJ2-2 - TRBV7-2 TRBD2 CASRATSGRATGELFF TGTGCCAGCAGGGCTACTAGCGGGAGGGCCACCGGGGAGCTGTTTTTT
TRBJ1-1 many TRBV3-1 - CASSQDRAGFTEAFF TGTGCCAGCAGCCAAGATAGAGCGGGCTTCACTGAAGCTTTCTTT
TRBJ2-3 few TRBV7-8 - CAIINGREREQYF TGTGCCATTATTAATGGACGGGAAAGAGAGCAGTATTTT
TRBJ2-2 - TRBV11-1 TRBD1 CASSLQSRDSPTNTGELFF TGTGCCAGCAGCTTACAATCCCGGGACAGCCCTACGAACACCGGGGAGCTGTTTTTT
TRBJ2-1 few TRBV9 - CASSPRTTLASEQFF TGTGCCAGCAGCCCACGGACAACACTAGCAAGTGAGCAGTTCTTC
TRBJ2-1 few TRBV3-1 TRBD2 CASSFLPGLAGEYEQFF TGTGCCAGCAGTTTTCTGCCGGGACTAGCGGGAGAATATGAGCAGTTCTTC
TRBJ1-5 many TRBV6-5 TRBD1 CASSWGRGYQPQHF TGTGCCAGCAGTTGGGGCAGGGGGTATCAGCCCCAGCATTTT
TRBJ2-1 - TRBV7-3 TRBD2 CASSLPRGSGASNEQFF TGTGCCAGCAGCTTACCTCGGGGTAGCGGGGCCAGTAATGAGCAGTTCTTC
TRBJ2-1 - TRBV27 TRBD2 CASSLSGLAGSRILRSYNEQFF TGTGCCAGCAGTTTATCGGGCCTAGCGGGATCTCGGATTTTAAGGTCCTACAATGAGCAGTTCTTC
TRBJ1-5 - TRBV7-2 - CASSSSGSQPQHF TGTGCCAGCAGCTCTAGCGGGAGTCAGCCCCAGCATTTT
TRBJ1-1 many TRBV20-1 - CSARDGQPEAFF TGCAGTGCTAGAGATGGGCAGCCTGAAGCTTTCTTT
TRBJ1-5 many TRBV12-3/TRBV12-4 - CASTQGERYSNQPQHF TGTGCCAGCACCCAGGGTGAGAGATATAGCAATCAGCCCCAGCATTTT
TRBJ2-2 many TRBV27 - CASSWIGGRVNTGELFF TGTGCCAGCAGTTGGATCGGGGGCAGGGTCAACACCGGGGAGCTGTTTTTT
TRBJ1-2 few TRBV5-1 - CASSWGQGDPASYTF TGCGCCAGCAGCTGGGGGCAAGGCGATCCCGCAAGCTACACCTTC
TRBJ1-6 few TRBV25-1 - CASSDKGSWAPSPLHF TGTGCCAGCAGTGACAAGGGCAGTTGGGCGCCTTCACCCCTCCACTTT
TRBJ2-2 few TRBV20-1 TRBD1 CSARDIQGANDGELFF TGCAGTGCTAGAGATATCCAGGGGGCGAACGACGGGGAGCTGTTTTTT